This T cell receptor (beta chain) comes out of a study of blood T cell repertoires in COVID-19. Study at large: The origin of the acute and convalescent COVID-19 samples was the United States, Italy and Spain. T cells, B-cell-depleted T cells, or PBMCs provided the cDNA or gDNA that served as material.

Study processing details: Amplification of reference gene primers provided the estimated nucleated cell counts. Sequencing used immunoSEQ multiplex PCR; TCRdb keeps in-frame clones, though not all of them. From that table come the V and J calls and clone size; the DNA was used to work out D and trimming. The sample yields 130,000 or so clones, about 87% seen once. Specimen: peripheral blood. The TCR comes from a man aged 45-60 years with active COVID-19.

CDR3 sequence: CASSLQYGGSDTQYF. In nucleotides, the CDR3 is TGTGCCAGCAGCCTTCAGTACGGGGGATCAGATACGCAGTATTTT. The V call is TRBV7-7, the J call TRBJ2-3, with D possibly matching TRBD2 (6 bases). The germline V gene encodes CDR1 SSHAT and CDR2 FNYEAQ (reference sequence). Trimming left V 5 bases short and J 4 bases short, with 16 bases between. The CDR3 extends over 15 amino acids.